The 25 T cell receptor beta chains in this list originate from one sample, sequenced in a study of shared clonotypes between healthy human individuals. TCRdb's table, derived via immunoSEQ multiplex PCR, lists solely in-frame clones and lacks some. This sample has millions of clones, with over 85% found just once. Material: naive CD4+ T cells from PBMCs. The subset is: CD45RA+ positively selected. The receptors here all came from a man between 18 and 35 years old in good health. Some clones in this sample may be carry-over from other donors' samples.

The chain employs TRBV7-9 and TRBJ1-1; TRBD1 agrees at 7 bases. The CDR3 extends over 15 amino acids. Germline loops: CDR1 SEHNR, CDR2 FQNEAQ (reference sequence). V lost 5 bases, J lost 6 bases, and 12 bases stayed unmatched. The CDR3, as DNA: TGTGCCAGCAGCCCCCCACAGGGGTGGTCGGCTGAAGCTTTCTTT. Translating it yields CASSPPQGWSAEAFF.

The V and J genes are TRBV27 and TRBJ2-7; 7 positions match TRBD1. The germline CDR1 and CDR2 sequences are MNHEY and SMNVEV (reference sequence). The CDR3 spans 15 residues. V trimming: 2 bases; J trimming: 3 bases; junction bases outside the gene matches: 7. The CDR3, as DNA: TGTGCCAGCAGTTTACGACCGACAGGGCACTACGAGCAGTACTTC. Amino acid sequence: CASSLRPTGHYEQYF.

The CDR3 DNA is TGTGCCAGCAGCGTAGCTACGGGAGCGTACCAAGAGACCCAGTACTTC. It encodes CASSVATGAYQETQYF. The chain has TRBV9 and TRBJ2-5; TRBD2 might be the D (6 bases). V lost 0 bases and J 0 bases, leaving 12 bases between the germline ends. The germline CDR1 and CDR2 sequences are SGDLS and YYNGEE. This CDR3 is 16 amino acids long.

This clone is a singleton in its sample. The genes are TRBV19 and TRBJ2-7; weak D call: TRBD2 (6 bases). Germline lookup yields CDR1 LNHDA and CDR2 SQIVND (reference sequence). V lost 1 base to trimming and J lost 3 bases, with 13 bases between them. This CDR3 is 15 amino acids long. The CDR3 sequence is CASSIGPGAFYEQYF. CDR3 in DNA: TGTGCCAGTAGTATAGGTCCGGGAGCCTTCTACGAGCAGTACTTC.

The genes are TRBV19 and TRBJ2-3, with 7 bases identical to TRBD2. The CDR3 loop spans 15 amino acids. J lost 1 base, V lost 6 bases, and 7 bases had no gene match. In germline, CDR1 is LNHDA, CDR2 SQIVND (reference sequence). Written as DNA, the CDR3 is TGTGCCAGTAGAACAGGCCTAGCGGGCACAGATACGCAGTATTTT. This sequence encodes CASRTGLAGTDTQYF.

J is TRBJ2-5 and V is TRBV7-3, with no clear D. The CDR3 sequence is 15 residues long. Trimming shortened V by 2 bases and J by 1 base, and 11 bases separated the two germline ends. The V gene's germline CDR1 is SGHTA and CDR2 FQGTGA. The CDR3 sequence is CASSLQALPQETQYF. CDR3 coding DNA: TGTGCCAGCAGCTTACAGGCCTTACCCCAAGAGACCCAGTACTTC.

The chain joins TRBV28 to TRBJ1-4; no definite D call. The V gene's germline CDR1 is MDHEN and CDR2 SYDVKM. V was clipped by 3 bases and J by 4 bases, with 12 bases between them. The CDR3 is 15 residues long. The CDR3 protein is CASSFRLKFNEKLFF. For the CDR3, the DNA is TGTGCCAGCAGTTTTCGCTTGAAGTTTAATGAAAAACTGTTTTTT.

This clone occurred once. CDR3 bases: TGTGCCAGCAGTCCCCGACAGGGGGCTGGGGGCAATCAGCCCCAGCATTTT. Amino acids: CASSPRQGAGGNQPQHF. The V call is TRBV28, the J call TRBJ1-5; 10 positions agree with TRBD1. The V and J ends lost 5 bases and 2 bases, in that order; junction bases with no gene match: 9. Germline loops: CDR1 MDHEN, CDR2 SYDVKM. The CDR3 extends over 17 amino acids.

This clone occurred once. The chain is built from TRBV4-1 and TRBJ2-4, with a weak D call TRBD2 (6 bases). Germline assignment: CDR1 MGHRA and CDR2 YSYEKL. Trimming shortened V by 8 bases and J by 9 bases, and 20 bases separated the two germline ends. The CDR3 runs to 14 residues. The CDR3 loop reads CASAEGVPGGIQYF. CDR3 DNA: TGCGCCAGCGCCGAAGGGGTACCCGGGGGCATTCAGTACTTC.

This clone has just one count. This chain connects TRBV18 to TRBJ2-7; 8 nucleotides align to TRBD2. This CDR3 region has 15 residues. V trimming: 2 bases; J trimming: 6 bases; junction bases outside the gene matches: 9. Germline CDR1 reads KGHSH; CDR2 reads LQKENI. The CDR3: CASSPEPGGQSEQYF. CDR3 DNA sequence: TGTGCCAGCTCACCAGAACCGGGAGGGCAGTCCGAGCAGTACTTC.

The chain joins TRBV7-9 to TRBJ2-1, with TRBD1 matching over 7 bases. The V and J ends lost 8 bases and 8 bases, in that order; junction bases with no gene match: 9. Germline CDR1 reads SEHNR; CDR2 reads FQNEAQ (reference sequence). This CDR3 is built from 13 residues. This chain's CDR3 is CASGQAALDEQFF. The CDR3 coding sequence is TGTGCCAGCGGACAGGCGGCACTCGATGAGCAGTTCTTC.

This CDR3 reads CASSLVLGSVYNEQFF. The CDR3, as DNA: TGTGCCAGCAGCTTAGTACTTGGTAGCGTATACAATGAGCAGTTCTTC. This chain connects TRBV7-2 to TRBJ2-1, with D tentatively TRBD2 (5 bases). CDR1 is SGHTA and CDR2 is FQGNSA in the germline V gene. This CDR3 contains 16 residues. Trimming took 1 base from V and 4 from J, leaving 14 bases between them.

There are a few counts of this clone. The V and J genes are TRBV6-1 and TRBJ1-1; unclear D gene. Looked up from germline, CDR1 is MNHNS and CDR2 is SASEGT. Trimming shortened V by 1 base and J by 3 bases, and 9 bases separated the two germline ends. The CDR3 loop spans 14 amino acids. CDR3 nucleotides: TGTGCCAGCAGTGAAGGAGGGATTGACACTGAAGCTTTCTTT. It encodes CASSEGGIDTEAFF.

This clone showed up just once. The chain couples TRBV10-3 to TRBJ2-7, with TRBD2 matching over 7 bases. CDR1 and CDR2 from the germline V gene are ENHRY and SYGVKD. Losses at the gene ends were 6 bases for V and 4 bases for J; bases not matched to a gene: 12. The CDR3 runs 15 residues. CDR3: CAISGGKGFVYEQYF. The DNA for the CDR3 is TGTGCCATCAGCGGGGGGAAGGGGTTCGTATACGAGCAGTACTTC.

The table lists this clone with a few counts. The chain uses TRBV2 and TRBJ1-5; no clear D. V was cut by 3 bases and J by 3 bases, with 9 bases left in between. The CDR3 consists of 14 residues. Per the germline V gene, CDR1 is SNHLY and CDR2 is FYNNEI. This chain's CDR3 is CASSESGYNQPQHF. CDR3 sequence (DNA): TGTGCCAGCAGTGAGTCGGGTTACAATCAGCCCCAGCATTTT.

The table lists this clone with a few counts. The same CDR3 is also encoded by other DNA sequences in this sample. V is TRBV28 and J is TRBJ2-1; D remains unclear. With 4 bases removed from V and 4 bases from J, the gap between germline ends came to 5 bases. Germline lookup yields CDR1 MDHEN and CDR2 SYDVKM. The CDR3 covers 12 residues. As DNA, the CDR3 is TGTGCCAGCAGTTCCACATACAATGAGCAGTTCTTC. Translated: CASSSTYNEQFF.

The chain has TRBV7-9 and TRBJ2-1, with D perhaps TRBD1 (6 bases). Trimming shortened V by 4 bases and J by 11 bases, and 12 bases separated the two germline ends. This CDR3 contains 12 residues. The germline CDR1 and CDR2 sequences are SEHNR and FQNEAQ (reference sequence). The DNA for the CDR3 is TGTGCCAGCAGCTCCCAGGGGACACAGCAGTTCTTC. The encoded protein is CASSSQGTQQFF.

J is TRBJ1-5 and V is TRBV18, with unresolved D. The germline V and J ends were trimmed by 1 base and 5 bases, with 9 bases remaining between them. CDR3 length: 14 residues. Germline V lookup: CDR1 KGHSH, CDR2 LQKENI. CDR3 in amino acids: CASSPRGLYQPQHF. The CDR3 bases are TGTGCCAGCTCACCACGAGGGTTGTATCAGCCCCAGCATTTT. Based on the CDR3 plus reference TRBV18 and TRBJ1-5, the full variable domain is NAGVMQNPRHLVRRRGQEARLRCSPMKGHSHVYWYRQLPEEGLKFMVYLQKENIIDESGMPKERFSAEFPKEGPSILRIQQVVRGDSAAYFCASSPRGLYQPQHFGDGTRLSIL.

This clone has only one observation. The chain carries TRBV18 and TRBJ2-2, with 7 bases identical to TRBD1. From germline, CDR1 is KGHSH and CDR2 LQKENI. This CDR3 spans 16 amino acids. J gave up 1 base and V 3 bases, and 5 bases lay outside the gene matches. CDR3 amino acids: CASSPTRTGNTGELFF. In DNA, the CDR3 is TGTGCCAGCTCACCCACCCGGACAGGGAACACCGGGGAGCTGTTTTTT.

The chain recombines TRBV4-1 with TRBJ1-3; TRBD1 might be the D (6 bases). The CDR3 is made up of 17 amino acids. Trimming removed 3 bases at V and 4 bases at J, with 19 bases between. Per the germline V gene, CDR1 is MGHRA and CDR2 is YSYEKL. The CDR3 is CASSQGLMDSGGNTIYF. In DNA form, the CDR3 reads TGCGCCAGCAGCCAGGGACTGATGGACAGCGGAGGAAACACCATATATTTT.

J is TRBJ2-7 and V is TRBV7-8; maybe TRBD2 (6 bases). The V gene lost 5 bases and the J gene lost 0 bases, with 14 bases spanning the gap. This CDR3 region has 15 residues. The germline gives CDR1 SGHVS, CDR2 FQNEAQ. CDR3: CASSAALGGSYEQYF. The CDR3, as DNA: TGTGCCAGCAGCGCCGCTCTGGGGGGCTCCTACGAGCAGTACTTC. Full variable domain (missing parts from reference TRBV7-8 and TRBJ2-7): GAGVSQSPRYKVAKRGQDVALRCDPISGHVSLFWYQQALGQGPEFLTYFQNEAQLDKSGLPSDRFFAERPEGSVSTLKIQRTQQEDSAVYLCASSAALGGSYEQYFGPGTRLTVT.

The chain uses TRBV7-6 and TRBJ1-4, with D unresolved. V was pared by 1 base and J by 7 bases, with 4 bases between. CDR3 size: 12 residues. Germline V lookup: CDR1 SGHVS, CDR2 FNYEAQ. The CDR3 spells CASSLEREKLFF. As DNA, the CDR3 is TGTGCCAGCAGCTTAGAACGTGAAAAACTGTTTTTT.

The chain is built from TRBV9 and TRBJ2-3; 8 bases fit TRBD2. The germline gives CDR1 SGDLS, CDR2 YYNGEE. The CDR3 runs to 15 residues. The ends lost 5 bases at V and 2 bases at J; junction bases unmatched: 7. CDR3 in amino acids: CASSHSGTHTDTQYF. DNA for the CDR3: TGTGCCAGCAGTCATAGCGGGACTCACACAGATACGCAGTATTTT.

The chain carries TRBV9 and TRBJ2-1; D is unclear. V was pared by 3 bases and J by 0 bases, with 13 bases between. The CDR3 totals 16 residues. Germline lookup yields CDR1 SGDLS and CDR2 YYNGEE. This CDR3 is CASSAPPRFSYNEQFF. CDR3 nucleotides: TGTGCCAGCAGCGCTCCACCAAGGTTCTCCTACAATGAGCAGTTCTTC.

Written as DNA, the CDR3 is TGTGCCAGCAGCGTAGGGGAGGGAGGGCCCTACAATGAGCAGTTCTTC. Protein product: CASSVGEGGPYNEQFF. The gene calls are TRBV9 and TRBJ2-1, with 7 bases fitting TRBD2. CDR1 and CDR2 from the germline V gene are SGDLS and YYNGEE. Trimming cost V 0 bases and J 2 bases; bases outside gene matches: 5. The CDR3 is made up of 16 amino acids.